The sequence of this T cell receptor (beta chain) was determined in a study of CD8+ T cells in alopecia areata. The CDR3 has 16 residues. Germline CDR1 and CDR2: MDHEN and SYDVKM. The V end lost 7 bases, the J end lost 0 bases, and 16 bases lay between the germline ends. PBMCs provided sorted CD4+ and CD8+ T cells. Once RNA had been extracted, it was reverse transcribed into cDNA to act as the sequencing template. The repertoire was sequenced with immunoSEQ multiplex PCR; TCRdb's copy has only in-frame clones and lacks some. The sample has 90,000 to 150,000 clones, approximately 38% seen once. The receptor was isolated from a human donor with alopecia areata. Specimen: CD4+ T cells sorted from blood. The chain is built from TRBV28 and TRBJ1-5; D ambiguous. CDR3 sequence reads: CASIPSLGNSNQPQHF. CDR3 in DNA: TGTGCCAGCATCCCTTCTCTGGGTAATAGCAATCAGCCCCAGCATTTT.